This T cell receptor beta chain was observed in a study of blood T cell repertoires in COVID-19. Whole-study context: Sites across the United States, Italy and Spain contributed samples from acute and convalescent COVID-19. PBMCs, B-cell-depleted T cells, or T cells provided the cDNA or gDNA that made up the material.

The table came from immunoSEQ multiplex PCR; TCRdb's copy has only in-frame clones and leaves some out. The repertoire holds around 220,000 clones, with roughly 80% as singletons. V was clipped by 1 base and J by 8 bases, with 14 bases between them. Per the germline V gene, CDR1 is SGHAT and CDR2 is FQNNGV. CDR3 length: 14 residues. A few counts support this clone. The gene calls are TRBV11-2 and TRBJ1-2, with a possible D match to TRBD1 (5 bases). This sequence originates from a human donor in a cohort sampled during active COVID-19. The material sequenced was peripheral blood. Here the CDR3 reads CASSLGSGVGGYTF. CDR3 DNA: TGTGCCAGCAGCTTAGGTTCGGGGGTCGGAGGCTACACCTTC.